This TCR beta chain is drawn from a study of blood T cells in healthy people across ages. This clonotype was observed a handful of times. The antigen is not known. A second PCR of about 7 to 12 cycles used a sample-barcoded 5' primer and a J-beta primer mix. Each cDNA molecule received a tag from a template-switch adaptor that had 12 random nucleotides. TCRdb recomputed calls from the 5' RACE reads with MiXCR, one row per CDR3 protein. Of roughly 1,500,000 distinct CDR3 sequences listed, about 31% are singletons. Study findings and constraints: A roughly linear age-dependent decrease characterized TCR beta diversity per million T cells. Unsorted PBMCs blocked a conclusive comparison of naive and antigen-experienced cells.

Isolation per sample recovered at least 7 million PBMCs. The germline V and J ends were trimmed by 7 bases and 2 bases, with 22 bases remaining between them. Germline values: CDR1 SEHNR, CDR2 FQNEAQ (reference sequence). This CDR3 contains 17 residues. The clonotype originates from a young woman in good health. Source material: blood. This chain connects TRBV7-9 to TRBJ2-3, with D perhaps matching TRBD2 (6 bases). CDR3 loop: CASTSTLLGGNTDTQYF. CDR3 in DNA: TGTGCCAGCACTTCCACCTTGTTGGGGGGTAACACAGATACGCAGTATTTT.